The rows below give T cell receptor beta chains drawn from one sample of a study of blood T cell repertoires in COVID-19. TCRdb's copy holds only in-frame clones and misses some; the assay was immunoSEQ multiplex PCR. The data show approximately 93,000 clones, with roughly three quarters seen just once and 9.8% held by the top ten. Sequencing input: peripheral blood. The origin of the receptors is a woman at least 80 years old with acute or convalescent COVID-19. Both conserved end residues are part of each CDR3. The D gene is left open where the match is weak. Size is omitted from some rows. Given values are once, few, many or a class for expanded clones.

J	V	D	length	size	DNA	CDR3
TRBJ2-3	TRBV7-2	TRBD2	15	few	TGTGCCAGCAGCTTCCGACTAGCGGAGACAGATACGCAGTATTTT	CASSFRLAETDTQYF
TRBJ1-6	TRBV25-1	.	13	once	TGTGCCAGCTCTTTAGGACAGCCTTCACCCCTCCACTTT	CASSLGQPSPLHF
TRBJ1-2	TRBV5-8	TRBD1	15	.	TGTGCCAGCAGCGTAAGTGGGACAGCAAGATATGGCTACACCTTC	CASSVSGTARYGYTF
TRBJ1-4	TRBV6-2/TRBV6-3	.	13	once	TGTGCCAGCAGTCTCCGGGACAATGGAAAACTGTTTTTT	CASSLRDNGKLFF
TRBJ1-3	TRBV11-3	.	15	.	TGTGCCAGCTCACCTGGCGGCAACTCTGGAAACACCATATATTTT	CASSPGGNSGNTIYF
TRBJ1-4	TRBV7-8	.	14	.	TGTGCCAGCAGCTTAGGCCGGACACCTTCTACATGGTTTTTT	CASSLGRTPSTWFF
TRBJ1-4	TRBV9	.	15	.	TGTGCCAGCAGCGTAGCCGGCGGTGTGGAGGAAAAACTGTTTTTT	CASSVAGGVEEKLFF
TRBJ2-2	TRBV4-1	.	14	.	TGCGCCAGCAGCCAAAGTCCAGTCGCCGGGGAGCTGTTTTTT	CASSQSPVAGELFF
TRBJ1-4	TRBV6-5	TRBD1	14	.	TGTGCCAGCAGTTACTGGGGACAGGGAGAAAAACTGTTTTTT	CASSYWGQGEKLFF
TRBJ2-3	TRBV19	TRBD2	16	once	TGTGCCAGTAGTCCTCGACTAGCGGGAGCAACAGATACGCAGTATTTT	CASSPRLAGATDTQYF
TRBJ1-4	TRBV5-1	.	16	.	TGCGCCAGCAGCTTGGCTTCTCGAAGCTCTAATGAAAAACTGTTTTTT	CASSLASRSSNEKLFF
TRBJ2-1	TRBV2	.	16	.	TGTGCCAGCAGTGAAGATGGACATAGCTCCTACAATGAGCAGTTCTTC	CASSEDGHSSYNEQFF
TRBJ2-7	TRBV20-1	.	10	.	TGCAGCCCGCAGTGCTACGAGCAGTACTTC	CSPQCYEQYF
TRBJ2-7	TRBV6-2/TRBV6-3	TRBD2	16	.	TGTGCCAGCAGTTACTCCGGAACTAGCGGGAGGAGCGAGCAGTACTTC	CASSYSGTSGRSEQYF
TRBJ2-3	TRBV30	.	16	once	TGTGCCTGGAGTGTAGGACAGCCCGCGATCACAGATACGCAGTATTTT	CAWSVGQPAITDTQYF
TRBJ2-7	TRBV5-1	TRBD1	15	once	TGCGCCAGCAGCTTTGCCGGGGACAGAGTCTACGAGCAGTACTTC	CASSFAGDRVYEQYF
TRBJ1-1	TRBV4-3	TRBD1	14	once	TGCGCCAGCAGCCATACCGGACAGGGTGCTGAAGCTTTCTTT	CASSHTGQGAEAFF
TRBJ2-5	TRBV5-1	.	13	.	TGCGCCAGCAGCTTGGTAGGGGCAGAGACCCAGTACTTC	CASSLVGAETQYF
TRBJ1-2	TRBV7-2	.	14	.	TGTGCCAGCAGCTTAGAAAGGGGAGGGCATGGCTACACCTTC	CASSLERGGHGYTF
TRBJ2-6	TRBV19	.	18	few	TGTGCCAGTAGTATGAGGCGGGATCCTAGCTCTGGGGCCAACGTCCTGACTTTC	CASSMRRDPSSGANVLTF
TRBJ1-6	TRBV4-3	.	15	.	TGCGCCAGCAGCCCCGAGGCAACCTCGGGTTCACCCCTCCACTTT	CASSPEATSGSPLHF